One and the same sample provided the 16 T cell receptor beta chains below, sequenced in a study of shared clonotypes between healthy human individuals. TCRdb's table, derived via immunoSEQ multiplex PCR, lists solely in-frame clones and lacks some. The table lists roughly 2,000,000 clones, roughly 95% of them singletons. Terminally differentiated effector memory CD45RA+ cells were excluded from the naive CD8 cells, which were CD45RO-negative and positively selected for CCR7. The specimen sequenced was naive CD8+ T cells from PBMCs. The receptors here all came from a man aged 18 to 29 in good health. Some clones in this sample may be carry-over from other donors' samples.

J is TRBJ2-1 and V is TRBV7-3; 11 positions match TRBD2. Germline CDR1 is SGHTA and CDR2 is FQGTGA. The V and J ends lost 3 bases and 7 bases, in that order; junction bases with no gene match: 8. This CDR3 comprises 16 residues. The CDR3 protein is CASSFTGLAAANEQFF. In DNA, the CDR3 is TGTGCCAGCAGCTTTACGGGACTAGCGGCGGCGAATGAGCAGTTCTTC.

The rearrangement uses TRBV27 and TRBJ1-1; 7 nucleotides match TRBD1. V was pared by 6 bases and J by 6 bases, with 7 bases of the junction left unmatched. CDR1 and CDR2 (germline): MNHEY, SMNVEV (reference sequence). This CDR3 spans 13 amino acids. The CDR3 spells CASRDRVGAEAFF. The CDR3 bases are TGTGCCAGCAGAGACAGGGTCGGAGCTGAAGCTTTCTTT.

DNA of the CDR3: TGCAGCGTTGGTCATAGGGTTGGTGCTGGCTATGGCTACACCTTC. It yields the protein CSVGHRVGAGYGYTF. The chain uses TRBV29-1 and TRBJ1-2; D is undetermined. Trimming shortened V by 4 bases and J by 4 bases, and 19 bases separated the two germline ends. From germline, CDR1 is SQVTM and CDR2 ANQGSEA. The CDR3 has 15 amino acids. The full variable domain, completed using reference TRBV29-1 and TRBJ1-2, is SAVISQKPSRDICQRGTSLTIQCQVDSQVTMMFWYRQQPGQSLTLIATANQGSEATYESGFVIDKFPISRPNLTFSTLTVSNMSPEDSSIYLCSVGHRVGAGYGYTFGSGTRLTVV.

Concerning this clone: This specimen includes other DNA sequences encoding the same CDR3. The chain couples TRBV7-9 to TRBJ1-5; possibly TRBD1 for D (6 bases). With 5 bases removed from V and 2 bases from J, the gap between germline ends came to 13 bases. CDR1 is SEHNR, CDR2 FQNEAQ, per germline (reference sequence). This CDR3 spans 15 amino acids. CDR3 nucleotides: TGTGCCAGCAGCCCTGGGCCAGGGGGCAATCAGCCCCAGCATTTT. Residues: CASSPGPGGNQPQHF.

This clone showed up just once. The V call is TRBV6-5, the J call TRBJ2-1; TRBD2 agrees at 13 bases. The CDR3 spans 14 residues. J was trimmed by 10 bases and V by 5 bases; bases with no gene match: 5. Per germline, CDR1 MNHEY and CDR2 SVGAGI. The CDR3 here is CASSARLAGGEQFF. As DNA, the CDR3 is TGTGCCAGCAGTGCTCGACTAGCGGGAGGCGAGCAGTTCTTC.

The rearrangement links TRBV6-6 to TRBJ2-7, with a tentative D call TRBD1 (7 bases). CDR1 and CDR2 (germline): MNHNY, SVGAGI (reference sequence). V was shortened by 11 bases and J by 4 bases, with 27 bases between the two germline ends. This CDR3 is 16 amino acids long. For the CDR3, the DNA is TGTGCCGCTCAGGGGGGAAGCTCCTCGTTGTCATACGAGCAGTACTTC. Translation: CAAQGGSSSLSYEQYF.

V usage is TRBV7-9 and J usage is TRBJ2-1, with 15 bases aligning to TRBD2. Germline lookup yields CDR1 SEHNR and CDR2 FQNEAQ (reference sequence). Germline trimming cut 5 bases from V and 4 bases from J; bases unmatched to any gene: 12. This CDR3 spans 19 amino acids. As DNA, the CDR3 is TGTGCCAGCAGCCCTGGACTAGCGGGAGGGCCGGGAGGTTACAATGAGCAGTTCTTC. Encoded protein: CASSPGLAGGPGGYNEQFF.

This sequence joins TRBV28 and TRBJ2-7, with unresolved D. Germline lookup yields CDR1 MDHEN and CDR2 SYDVKM. V was trimmed by 2 bases and J by 9 bases, leaving 14 bases between them. This CDR3 spans 13 amino acids. This CDR3 is CASSLNPVAAQYF. As DNA, the CDR3 is TGTGCCAGCAGTTTAAACCCCGTGGCAGCGCAGTACTTC.

About this clone itself: Distinct nucleotide sequences in the sample also encode this CDR3. V gene TRBV27 combines with J gene TRBJ2-1, with D possibly matching TRBD2 (5 bases). This CDR3 region has 13 residues. Germline CDR1 MNHEY, CDR2 SMNVEV (reference sequence). Trimming stripped 2 bases from V and 7 bases from J, with 9 bases between. CDR3 DNA: TGTGCCAGCAGTTTAGGACTTTGGAATGAGCAGTTCTTC. Encoded protein: CASSLGLWNEQFF.

This clone appeared a single time. V and J are TRBV18 and TRBJ2-3; D remains unclear. Germline lookup yields CDR1 KGHSH and CDR2 LQKENI. Trimming removed 0 bases from V and 4 bases from J, with 8 bases in between. The CDR3 has 14 amino acids. In DNA form, the CDR3 reads TGTGCCAGCTCACCACCGGGGTCCTCAGATACGCAGTATTTT. It yields the protein CASSPPGSSDTQYF.

V and J are TRBV14 and TRBJ2-7; TRBD1 might be the D (6 bases). Germline V gene lookup returns CDR1 SGHDN and CDR2 FVKESK. Trimming stripped 2 bases from V and 1 base from J, with 12 bases between. CDR3 size: 15 residues. CDR3 region: CASSQFGTLSYEQYF. The CDR3 nucleotides read TGTGCCAGCAGCCAATTCGGGACATTGTCCTACGAGCAGTACTTC.

The chain carries TRBV27 and TRBJ2-7; TRBD1 or TRBD2 may be the D gene (5 bases each). Germline values: CDR1 MNHEY, CDR2 SMNVEV (reference sequence). V lost 3 bases, J lost 5 bases, and 14 bases lay in between. This CDR3 has 14 amino acids. The CDR3, as DNA: TGTGCCAGCAGTTTTCATAAGGGACCCAACGAGCAGTACTTC. The encoded protein is CASSFHKGPNEQYF.

V and J are TRBV19 and TRBJ1-5; no reliable D call. Germline values: CDR1 LNHDA, CDR2 SQIVND (reference sequence). Trimming removed 5 bases at V and 4 bases at J, with 15 bases between. The CDR3 is made up of 15 amino acids. Here the CDR3 DNA reads TGTGCCAGTAGTGCCTATGCAGACGGAAATCAGCCCCAGCATTTT. Its protein is CASSAYADGNQPQHF.

The rearrangement joins TRBV6-5 to TRBJ2-7; 8 bases agree with TRBD1. This CDR3 comprises 13 residues. V shed 5 bases and J 5 bases; nucleotides not matched to a gene: 5. The germline gives CDR1 MNHEY, CDR2 SVGAGI. This CDR3 is CASSPDRVHEQYF. The CDR3 nucleotides are TGTGCCAGCAGTCCGGACAGGGTGCACGAGCAGTACTTC.

The CDR3 sequence: CASSPGPQGDSHEQYF. In DNA, the CDR3 is TGTGCCAGCAGCCCCGGCCCGCAAGGGGATAGCCACGAGCAGTACTTC. The chain joins TRBV6-6 to TRBJ2-7, with D possibly TRBD1 on 5 matching bases. The CDR3 sequence is 16 residues long. CDR1 is MNHNY, CDR2 SVGAGI, per germline (reference sequence). The V and J ends lost 6 bases and 5 bases respectively, with 23 bases between them.

The chain carries TRBV2 and TRBJ2-5; 7 bases are shared with TRBD1. The CDR3 length is 16 residues. CDR1 is SNHLY, CDR2 FYNNEI, per germline. V lost 8 bases, J lost 0 bases, and 12 bases stayed unmatched. DNA for the CDR3: TGTGCCAGCGCTTTGAATCGACAGGGCAACCAAGAGACCCAGTACTTC. Protein: CASALNRQGNQETQYF.